What follows are 4 T cell receptor beta chains derived from one specimen sequenced in a study of STAT5B mutations in CD4+ large granular lymphocyte leukemia. Method: immunoSEQ multiplex PCR; TCRdb's copy keeps in-frame clones and lacks some. The sample contains approximately 30,000 clones, more than 65% of which appear only once. The sequenced material came from CD4+ T cells from blood buffy coats. Every receptor here comes from a human donor in good health.

V gene TRBV11-2 combines with J gene TRBJ2-5; D is possibly TRBD2 (5 bases). Germline-derived CDR1 and CDR2 are SGHAT and FQNNGV. V was clipped by 3 bases and J by 7 bases, with 21 bases between them. The CDR3 has 16 amino acids. The CDR3 region has the DNA TGTGCCAGCAGCTTGTCCATGGACTGGGCCGAAGGGACCCAGTACTTC. This gives the protein CASSLSMDWAEGTQYF.

This chain links TRBV5-1 with TRBJ1-1; perhaps TRBD1 as D (6 bases). Trimming pared 0 bases from V and 3 bases from J, leaving 12 bases between. The CDR3 has 15 amino acids. Germline CDR1 is SGHRS and CDR2 is YFSETQ. This CDR3 is CASSLGQVIDTEAFF. The CDR3 bases are TGCGCCAGCAGCTTGGGACAGGTAATCGACACTGAAGCTTTCTTT.

This chain connects TRBV6-6 to TRBJ1-5, with 7 bases lining up with TRBD1. This CDR3 region has 15 residues. V gave up 6 bases and J gave up 7 bases; unmatched junction bases: 12. Germline assignment: CDR1 MNHNY and CDR2 SVGAGI (reference sequence). The CDR3 protein is CASRYTTGDRQPQHF. The CDR3 bases are TGTGCCAGCAGGTACACCACAGGGGATCGACAGCCCCAGCATTTT.

The genes are TRBV9 and TRBJ2-3, with D unclear. This CDR3 region has 14 residues. The germline CDR1 and CDR2 sequences are SGDLS and YYNGEE. The ends were cut back, 0 bases at V and 5 bases at J, with 10 bases in the middle. In nucleotides, the CDR3 is TGTGCCAGCAGCGTAGCCCCGTTGGGAGATACGCAGTATTTT. Protein product: CASSVAPLGDTQYF.